Listed here is a single T cell receptor beta chain. Its specificity is unknown. This sample is drawn from a study of tissue T cells after allogeneic stem cell transplantation. The protocol was immunoSEQ multiplex PCR, while the TCRdb copy is restricted to in-frame clones and leaves out a portion. The sample consists of roughly 9,000 clones, over 60% of them appearing once. Whole-study findings and limits: Motif-based clustering found tissue-specific repertoire signatures shared across patients, though few clones were shared. Only a limited share of tissue TCRs appeared in blood or spleen. Sampling depth was limited, and the cohort was small and clinically varied.

The CDR3 runs 16 residues. Trimming stripped 5 bases from V and 2 bases from J, with 18 bases between. Germline V gene data show CDR1 as SGHTA and CDR2 as FQGNSA. The starting material was tissue from the stomach, obtained at autopsy. This TCR came from a male donor aged 60 or over with lung cancer. The gene calls are TRBV7-2 and TRBJ1-2; no clear D gene. This CDR3 is CASSPHHSALNYGYTF. CDR3 in DNA: TGTGCCAGCAGCCCCCACCACTCAGCTCTAAACTATGGCTACACCTTC.